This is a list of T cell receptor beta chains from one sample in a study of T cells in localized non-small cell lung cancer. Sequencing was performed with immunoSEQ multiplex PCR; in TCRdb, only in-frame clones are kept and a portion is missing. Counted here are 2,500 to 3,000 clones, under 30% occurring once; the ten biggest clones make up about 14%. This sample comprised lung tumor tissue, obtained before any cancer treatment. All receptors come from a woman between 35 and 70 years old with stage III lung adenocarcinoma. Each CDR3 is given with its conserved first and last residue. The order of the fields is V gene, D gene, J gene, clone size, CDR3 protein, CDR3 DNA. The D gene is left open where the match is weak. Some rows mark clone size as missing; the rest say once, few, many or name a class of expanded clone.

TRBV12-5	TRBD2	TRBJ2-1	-	CASGLVRDGTSGSDEQFF	TGTGCTAGTGGTTTGGTACGGGACGGGACTAGCGGGAGCGATGAGCAGTTCTTC
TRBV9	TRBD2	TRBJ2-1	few	CASRRTSGNNEQFF	TGTGCCAGCAGGAGGACTAGCGGTAACAATGAGCAGTTCTTC
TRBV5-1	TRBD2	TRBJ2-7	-	CASRVAGGLNEQYF	TGCGCCAGCAGGGTTGCGGGGGGGCTGAACGAGCAGTACTTC
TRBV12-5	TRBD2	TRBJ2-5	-	CASGLVKDGGLLSETQYF	TGTGCTAGTGGTTTGGTAAAAGACGGGGGGTTACTGTCGGAGACCCAGTACTTC
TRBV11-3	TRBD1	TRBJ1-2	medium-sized	CASSPRTGTDYGYTF	TGTGCCAGCAGCCCTAGGACAGGGACGGACTATGGCTACACCTTC
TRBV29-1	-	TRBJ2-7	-	CSVGASSGDEQYF	TGCAGCGTGGGGGCATCCTCCGGCGACGAGCAGTACTTC
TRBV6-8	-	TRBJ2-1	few	CASSDQDYGYNEQFF	TGTGCCAGCAGTGATCAGGACTATGGCTACAATGAGCAGTTCTTC
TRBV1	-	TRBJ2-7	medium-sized	CASSQDWMPGQGYEQYF	TGCGCCAGCAGCCAAGATTGGATGCCGGGACAGGGCTACGAGCAGTACTTC
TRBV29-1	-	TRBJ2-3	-	CSVKRGSTDTQYF	TGCAGCGTTAAACGCGGGAGCACAGATACGCAGTATTTT
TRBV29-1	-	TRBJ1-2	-	CSAQGPNYGYTF	TGCAGCGCTCAGGGCCCAAACTATGGCTACACCTTC
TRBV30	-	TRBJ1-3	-	CASSGPKGNTIYF	TGTGCCTCCTCCGGGCCCAAGGGAAACACCATATATTTT
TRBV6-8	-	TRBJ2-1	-	CASSYLALGPSSYNEQFF	TGTGCCAGCAGTTACTTAGCCTTGGGCCCCAGCTCCTACAATGAGCAGTTCTTC
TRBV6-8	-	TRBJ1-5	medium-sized	CASRREGQPQHF	TGTGCCAGCAGGAGGGAAGGCCAGCCCCAGCATTTT
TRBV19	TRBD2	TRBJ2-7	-	CASSIGGGRQYF	TGTGCCAGTAGTATAGGCGGGGGGCGACAGTACTTC
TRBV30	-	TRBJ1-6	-	CAGQHANSPLHF	TGTGCCGGACAACATGCAAATTCACCCCTCCACTTT
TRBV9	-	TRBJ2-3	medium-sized	CASSAQADTQYF	TGTGCCAGCAGCGCACAGGCAGATACGCAGTATTTT
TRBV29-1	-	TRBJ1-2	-	CSAGTGEDYGYTF	TGCAGCGCGGGGACGGGGGAAGACTATGGCTACACCTTC
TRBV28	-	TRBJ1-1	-	CASSLSGLNTEAFF	TGTGCCAGCAGTTTATCGGGGCTAAACACTGAAGCTTTCTTT
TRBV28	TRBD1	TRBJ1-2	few	CASSQGGNGYTF	TGTGCCAGCAGTCAGGGGGGGAATGGCTACACCTTC
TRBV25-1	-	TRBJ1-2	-	CASSPFEGYGYTF	TGTGCCAGCAGTCCCTTCGAAGGGTACGGCTACACCTTC
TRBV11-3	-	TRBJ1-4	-	CASSLGQGYEKLFF	TGTGCCAGCAGCTTGGGGCAGGGGTACGAAAAACTGTTTTTT
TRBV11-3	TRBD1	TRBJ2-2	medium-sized	CASTPTGTNTGELFF	TGTGCCAGCACCCCGACAGGGACGAACACCGGGGAGCTGTTTTTT
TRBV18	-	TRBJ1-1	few	CASSTGQNLNTEAFF	TGTGCCAGCTCAACCGGACAGAACCTCAACACTGAAGCTTTCTTT
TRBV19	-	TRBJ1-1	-	CASSGQGGDTEAFF	TGTGCCAGTAGTGGCCAGGGTGGGGACACTGAAGCTTTCTTT
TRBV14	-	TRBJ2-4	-	CASSQGLTKNIQYF	TGTGCCAGCAGCCAGGGTTTGACCAAAAACATTCAGTACTTC
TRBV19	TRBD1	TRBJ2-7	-	CASSANSGTGGAGQYF	TGTGCCAGTAGTGCAAATTCCGGGACAGGGGGCGCGGGGCAGTACTTC
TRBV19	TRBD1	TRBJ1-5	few	CASSIEPGGQPQHF	TGTGCCAGTAGTATTGAACCAGGGGGACAGCCCCAGCATTTT
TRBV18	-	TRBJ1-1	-	CASSESRQYEAFF	TGTGCCAGCTCAGAATCCCGACAGTATGAAGCTTTCTTT
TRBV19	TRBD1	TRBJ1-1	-	CASSTLDRGRSAFF	TGTGCCAGTAGTACCCTGGACAGGGGGCGGTCAGCTTTCTTT
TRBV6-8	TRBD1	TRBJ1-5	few	CASSDRDNQPQHF	TGTGCCAGCAGTGACAGGGACAATCAGCCCCAGCATTTT